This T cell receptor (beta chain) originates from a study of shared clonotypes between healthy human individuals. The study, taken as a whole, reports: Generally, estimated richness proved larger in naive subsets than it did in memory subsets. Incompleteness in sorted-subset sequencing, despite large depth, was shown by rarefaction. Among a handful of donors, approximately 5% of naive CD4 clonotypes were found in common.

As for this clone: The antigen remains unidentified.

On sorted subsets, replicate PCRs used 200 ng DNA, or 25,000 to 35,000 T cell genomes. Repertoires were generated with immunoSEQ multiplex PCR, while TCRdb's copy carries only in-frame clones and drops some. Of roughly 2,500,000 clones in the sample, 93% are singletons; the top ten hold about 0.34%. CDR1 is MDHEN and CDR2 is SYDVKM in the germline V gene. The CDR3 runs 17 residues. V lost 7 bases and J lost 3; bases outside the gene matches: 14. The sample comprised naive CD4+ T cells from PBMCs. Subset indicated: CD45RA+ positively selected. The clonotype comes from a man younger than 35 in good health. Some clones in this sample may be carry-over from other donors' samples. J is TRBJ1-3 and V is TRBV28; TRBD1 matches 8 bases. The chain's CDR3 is CASNPTRDRQVGNTIYF. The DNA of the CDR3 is TGTGCCAGCAACCCAACTCGGGACAGGCAAGTTGGAAACACCATATATTTT.